Shown below are 5 T cell receptor beta chains from a single sample sequenced in a study of shared clonotypes between healthy human individuals. Profiling relied on immunoSEQ multiplex PCR, and the TCRdb table lists in-frame clones only, not all of them. The top ten hold roughly 1.1% of the sample, which has approximately 1,500,000 clones, about 96% seen once. The sample taken for sequencing was naive CD4+ T cells sorted from blood. The subset is: CD45RA+ positively selected. The receptors here all came from a man aged 25-45 years in good health.

The chain is built from TRBV5-1 and TRBJ2-5, with 11 bases that match TRBD2. Germline CDR1 is SGHRS and CDR2 is YFSETQ. The CDR3 length is 15 residues. The ends lost 5 bases at V and 1 base at J; junction bases unmatched: 4. This CDR3 reads CASRTGLAGQETQYF. The CDR3 DNA follows: TGCGCCAGCAGGACCGGACTAGCGGGCCAAGAGACCCAGTACTTC.

Details on this clone: Other DNA sequences in this sample translate to the same CDR3. The chain couples TRBV10-3 to TRBJ1-1, with D uncertain. Deletions cut 3 bases from V and 0 bases from J, with 8 bases between. Germline V lookup: CDR1 ENHRY, CDR2 SYGVKD. This CDR3 is built from 14 residues. CDR3 DNA sequence: TGTGCCATCAGTGAAGGGCAGTTGAACACTGAAGCTTTCTTT. Protein product: CAISEGQLNTEAFF.

This chain uses TRBV18 with TRBJ2-2; D is perhaps TRBD1 (6 bases). The CDR3 totals 14 residues. Germline V CDR1 and CDR2: KGHSH, LQKENI. V lost 5 bases and J lost 3, with 10 bases in between. The CDR3 here is CASSRQVDTGELFF. In nucleotides, the CDR3 is TGTGCCAGCTCAAGACAGGTGGACACCGGGGAGCTGTTTTTT.

This sequence joins TRBV5-1 and TRBJ1-1; tentative D call: TRBD1 (6 bases). CDR1 SGHRS and CDR2 YFSETQ come from the germline V gene. The CDR3 length is 13 residues. Trimming pared 4 bases from V and 1 base from J, leaving 8 bases between. The CDR3 loop is CASSVTGNTEAFF. CDR3 DNA: TGCGCCAGCAGCGTGACAGGGAACACTGAAGCTTTCTTT.

The J gene is TRBJ1-2, the V gene TRBV6-5; the D gene is possibly TRBD1 (6 bases). CDR3 length equals 14 residues. V was trimmed by 6 bases and J by 4 bases, leaving 15 bases between them. CDR1 is MNHEY and CDR2 is SVGAGI in the germline V gene. CDR3 region: CASSESGGGYGYTF. The CDR3 region has the DNA TGTGCCAGCAGCGAGTCGGGGGGCGGCTATGGCTACACCTTC.